Listed below are T cell receptor beta chains from one sample, sequenced in a study of CD8 T cells in ankylosing spondylitis. TCRdb fed the 5' RACE reads into MiXCR, producing one record per CDR3 protein. The sample carries 180,000 or so distinct CDR3 sequences, 11% recorded once. Sequenced input: blood, either unsorted or a sorted T cell fraction (not recorded which). The receptors derive from a male donor with ankylosing spondylitis or in good health (not recorded which). Both conserved end residues are part of each CDR3. Fields, in order: D gene, V gene, J gene, CDR3 length, clone size, CDR3 DNA, CDR3 protein. A D gene is named only where the DNA matches it firmly. Where a row states a size, it is once, few, many or the class of an expanded clone; other rows omit it.

>-|TRBV6-5|TRBJ2-7|12|many
TGTGCCAGCAAACAGGGCTCCTACGAGCAGTACTTC
CASKQGSYEQYF
>-|TRBV12-3/TRBV12-4|TRBJ1-4|13|-
TGTGCCAGCAGTTGGGGGACTAATGAAAAACTGTTTTTT
CASSWGTNEKLFF
>-|TRBV5-5|TRBJ2-2|15|many
TGTGCCAGCAGCAATGCCAGGATGAGCCCCCCGGAGCTGTTTTTT
CASSNARMSPPELFF
>-|TRBV5-8|TRBJ2-1|16|many
TGTGCCAGCAGCTCCGAGACCGAAACCTATTACAATGAGCAGTTCTTC
CASSSETETYYNEQFF
>TRBD2|TRBV4-2|TRBJ2-5|15|many
TGTGCCAGCAGCCAACCTGGGACTAGTGGTGAGACCCAGTACTTC
CASSQPGTSGETQYF
>-|TRBV29-1|TRBJ2-2|13|many
TGCAGCGTTCGGGCAGGGTCCACCGGGGAGCTGTTTTTT
CSVRAGSTGELFF
>-|TRBV7-2|TRBJ2-1|15|-
TGTGCCAGCAGCTTAGTGCAGGGAATCTACAATGAGCAGTTCTTC
CASSLVQGIYNEQFF
>TRBD1|TRBV5-1|TRBJ2-3|18|-
TGCGCCAGCAGCCGCCCACCGGGACAGCCTTCGGAGAGGTATACGCAGTATTTT
CASSRPPGQPSERYTQYF
>-|TRBV7-6|TRBJ2-7|15|many
TGTGCCAGCAGCTTAGCGCGGTCTGGAGGGGGCGACTTCTTCTTC
CASSLARSGGGDFFF
>-|TRBV20-1|TRBJ1-5|15|few
TGCAGTGCTAGAGATTTTAGGGGTAGCAATCAGCCCCAGCATTTT
CSARDFRGSNQPQHF
>TRBD1|TRBV5-5|TRBJ1-2|18|many
TGTGCCAGCAGCTTGGCCCGACTACGTTACAGGGGCAACTATGGCTACACCTTC
CASSLARLRYRGNYGYTF
>TRBD1|TRBV12-3/TRBV12-4|TRBJ2-2|16|many
TGTGCCAGCACACCGCGGGACAGGGGGCTCGCCGGGGAGCTGTTTTTT
CASTPRDRGLAGELFF
>-|TRBV19|TRBJ2-7|14|many
TGTGCCAGTAGTATGGCAGGGGCGCGGTACGAGCAGTACTTC
CASSMAGARYEQYF
>-|TRBV3-1|TRBJ1-5|12|few
TGTGCCAGCAGTACAGGGCTACAGCCCCAGCATTTT
CASSTGLQPQHF
>-|TRBV11-2|TRBJ2-1|16|few
TGTGCCAGCAGCTTTGGCGGGGAGAGCTCCTACAATGAGCAGTTCTTC
CASSFGGESSYNEQFF
>TRBD2|TRBV15|TRBJ2-3|15|many
TGTGCCACCAGCAGATCCTTAGCGGGAGCGGATACGCAGTATTTT
CATSRSLAGADTQYF
>-|TRBV3-1|TRBJ1-1|15|many
TGTGCCAGCAGCCAGGGGCCCCTGGCTAACACTGAAGCTTTCTTT
CASSQGPLANTEAFF
>-|TRBV19|TRBJ1-5|14|-
TGTGCCAGTAGTTCCCTAGCGCGGGAGCAGCCCCAGCATTTT
CASSSLAREQPQHF
>-|TRBV5-1|TRBJ2-5|15|-
TGCGCCAGCAGCTTGAGTCTGGGTAAATCGGAGACCCAGTACTTC
CASSLSLGKSETQYF
>-|TRBV6-5|TRBJ1-3|15|many
TGTGCCAGCAGTTACTCGGGGAGCTCTGGAAACACCATATATTTT
CASSYSGSSGNTIYF
>-|TRBV20-1|TRBJ1-1|10|many
TGCAGTGCGGAGGGCACTGAAGCTTTCTTT
CSAEGTEAFF
>-|TRBV19|TRBJ1-5|18|few
TGTGCCAGTAGTATAGATCGAAGAAGGGGGGTCGAAAATCAGCCCCAGCATTTT
CASSIDRRRGVENQPQHF
>TRBD2|TRBV19|TRBJ2-7|16|-
TGTGCCAGTAGTCGGTCAGTGACTAGCCTTGGGGCCGAAAGGTACTTC
CASSRSVTSLGAERYF
>TRBD1|TRBV11-2|TRBJ2-2|15|few
TGTGCCAGCAGCTTCGGGACAGGGTACACCGGGGAGCTGTTTTTT
CASSFGTGYTGELFF
>-|TRBV7-8|TRBJ2-1|15|-
TGTGCCAGCAGCTCCTATCGGGCTAGCATCAATGAGCAGTTCTTC
CASSSYRASINEQFF
>-|TRBV29-1|TRBJ2-3|15|many
TGCAGCGTTGAAGATCGAAGCACATACACAGATACGCAGTATTTT
CSVEDRSTYTDTQYF
>TRBD2|TRBV20-1|TRBJ2-1|16|few
TGCAGTGCTAGAGTAGCTAGCGGGGAACGGGCAAATGAGCAGTTCTTC
CSARVASGERANEQFF
>-|TRBV7-8|TRBJ2-2|15|-
TGTGCCAGCAGCTTGGCGGACAGATTCACCGGGGAGCTGTTTTTT
CASSLADRFTGELFF
>-|TRBV4-3|TRBJ1-1|15|many
TGCGCCAGCAGCCAAGATCTAGACGTGAAGACTGAAGCTTTCTTT
CASSQDLDVKTEAFF
>TRBD2|TRBV12-3/TRBV12-4|TRBJ2-4|15|many
TGTGCCAGCAGTCGCGGACTAGCAATCAACAACATTCAGTACTTC
CASSRGLAINNIQYF
>-|TRBV28|TRBJ1-1|12|-
TGTGCCAGCGGCCCCGGGCCCCTCCTCGCTTTCTTT
CASGPGPLLAFF
>TRBD2|TRBV29-1|TRBJ2-3|19|many
TGCAGCGTTACCGGACTAGCGGGAGCCAGAGATCCTAGCACAGATACGCAGTATTTT
CSVTGLAGARDPSTDTQYF